The rows below give T cell receptor beta chains drawn from one sample of a study of identical twins' blood T cells. TCRdb called the 5' RACE reads again in MiXCR, with one record for every CDR3 protein. The sample records a few hundred thousand distinct CDR3 sequences, about 28% being singletons. Sequencing was done on a sample of PBMCs. Receptors originate from a woman aged 18 to 55 in good health. Both conserved end residues are part of each CDR3. Fields, in order: V gene, J gene, clone size, D gene, CDR3 protein, CDR3 DNA. The D gene is left open where the match is weak. Expanded clones get a size class; other rows say once, few or many, or leave the size out.

>TRBV29-1|TRBJ2-5|-|-
CSVEDSEGSLQETQYF
TGCAGCGTTGAAGATTCCGAGGGCAGTCTACAAGAGACCCAGTACTTC
>TRBV2|TRBJ2-7|few|-
CASSEGGSFYEQYF
TGTGCCAGCAGTGAAGGGGGCTCCTTCTACGAGCAGTACTTC
>TRBV12-3/TRBV12-4|TRBJ1-1|-|TRBD1
CASSFSLTGTEAFF
TGTGCCAGCAGTTTCTCCTTGACAGGGACTGAAGCTTTCTTT
>TRBV27|TRBJ1-1|-|-
CASSLLLDTEAFF
TGTGCCAGCAGTTTACTACTCGACACTGAAGCTTTCTTT
>TRBV10-3|TRBJ1-2|-|-
CAISETGAVLDGYTF
TGTGCCATCAGTGAGACTGGGGCAGTTTTGGATGGCTACACCTTC
>TRBV20-1|TRBJ2-7|-|-
CSARDSYSYYEQYF
TGCAGTGCTAGAGATTCCTATTCATACTACGAGCAGTACTTC
>TRBV20-1|TRBJ1-1|few|-
CSAREAGGAFF
TGCAGTGCTAGGGAAGCGGGGGGGGCTTTCTTT
>TRBV6-5|TRBJ1-1|few|TRBD1
CASSRPQGGNTEAFF
TGTGCCAGCAGTAGACCCCAGGGGGGCAACACTGAAGCTTTCTTT
>TRBV5-1|TRBJ2-4|-|-
CTSSLSGENIQYF
TGCACCAGCAGCTTGTCGGGGGAAAACATTCAGTACTTC
>TRBV20-1|TRBJ1-1|-|-
CSARTMDEAFF
TGCAGTGCTAGAACTATGGATGAAGCTTTCTTT
>TRBV3-1|TRBJ1-1|few|-
CASSFLDRNTEAFF
TGTGCCAGCAGCTTTCTGGACAGGAACACTGAAGCTTTCTTT
>TRBV2|TRBJ1-1|-|-
CASSDGGVEAFF
TGTGCCAGCAGTGACGGAGGGGTTGAAGCTTTCTTT
>TRBV3-1|TRBJ1-3|-|-
CASSHRWPGGNTIYF
TGTGCCAGCAGCCATCGATGGCCCGGAGGAAACACCATATATTTT
>TRBV7-9|TRBJ2-1|-|-
CASSRGREQFF
TGTGCCAGCAGTCGAGGTCGGGAGCAGTTCTTC
>TRBV11-2|TRBJ2-3|-|TRBD2
CASSLTGGFSDTQYF
TGTGCCAGCAGCTTAACGGGGGGGTTTTCAGATACGCAGTATTTT
>TRBV10-3|TRBJ2-7|few|-
CAISEDSPHEQYF
TGTGCCATCAGCGAGGACAGTCCCCACGAGCAGTACTTC
>TRBV5-1|TRBJ2-2|-|-
CASSFSGVGTGELFF
TGCGCCAGCAGCTTTAGCGGAGTGGGCACCGGGGAGCTGTTTTTT
>TRBV21-1|TRBJ2-5|few|-
CASSKATLGVKTQYF
TGTGCCAGCAGCAAAGCTACACTGGGGGTGAAGACCCAGTACTTC
>TRBV20-1|TRBJ2-3|-|TRBD2
CSALTSLVGDTQYF
TGCAGTGCTCTGACTAGCCTCGTAGGGGATACGCAGTATTTT
>TRBV20-1|TRBJ2-1|-|-
CSAVLDEQFF
TGCAGTGCTGTGCTGGATGAGCAGTTCTTC
>TRBV6-5|TRBJ1-2|-|-
CASSSRTQVYGYTF
TGTGCCAGCAGTTCCAGGACGCAGGTCTATGGCTACACCTTC
>TRBV13|TRBJ2-7|few|-
CASSGRESSYEQYF
TGTGCCAGCAGCGGACGGGAGAGTTCCTACGAGCAGTACTTC
>TRBV15|TRBJ1-1|-|-
CATSGITTLRAEAFF
TGTGCCACCAGCGGTATAACGACACTGAGGGCTGAAGCTTTCTTT
>TRBV18|TRBJ2-6|few|-
CASSPLTLRKESGANVLTF
TGTGCCAGCTCACCACTAACTCTTCGTAAGGAGTCTGGGGCCAACGTCCTGACTTTC
>TRBV29-1|TRBJ1-1|few|-
CSVVRQGNTEAFF
TGCAGCGTTGTTCGGCAGGGGAACACTGAAGCTTTCTTT
>TRBV27|TRBJ1-5|few|-
CASSLLGASNQPQHF
TGTGCCAGCAGTTTATTAGGGGCTAGCAATCAGCCCCAGCATTTT
>TRBV29-1|TRBJ2-2|many|-
CSVVLASFSGELFF
TGCAGCGTTGTGCTTGCGTCGTTTTCCGGGGAGCTGTTTTTT
>TRBV11-2|TRBJ1-3|few|-
CASSLVQPISGNTIYF
TGTGCCAGCAGCTTGGTACAGCCTATCTCTGGAAACACCATATATTTT
>TRBV9|TRBJ2-7|few|-
CASSVSPYYEQYF
TGTGCCAGCAGCGTATCCCCCTACTACGAGCAGTACTTC
>TRBV29-1|TRBJ1-1|many|-
CSVEDNPTGTEAFF
TGCAGCGTTGAAGATAACCCCACGGGGACCGAAGCTTTCTTT
>TRBV5-1|TRBJ2-7|few|-
CASSPVGHYYEQYF
TGCGCCAGCTCGCCCGTCGGCCATTATTACGAGCAGTACTTC
>TRBV6-5|TRBJ1-1|many|-
CASSASTGEAFF
TGTGCCAGCAGTGCCTCTACGGGTGAAGCTTTCTTT
>TRBV5-6|TRBJ1-2|-|-
CASSSTDKHNYGYTF
TGTGCCAGCAGCTCGACAGACAAACATAACTATGGCTACACCTTC
>TRBV4-3|TRBJ1-3|many|-
CASSPEGAGNTIYF
TGCGCCAGCAGCCCAGAGGGGGCTGGAAACACCATATATTTT
>TRBV12-5|TRBJ1-5|few|-
CASGFYWDGQPQHF
TGTGCTAGTGGTTTCTATTGGGATGGTCAGCCCCAGCATTTT
>TRBV11-3|TRBJ2-3|few|-
CASSLVASDAQYF
TGTGCCAGCAGCTTAGTAGCGAGTGACGCGCAGTATTTT
>TRBV20-1|TRBJ1-2|few|-
CSARERLTNYGYTF
TGCAGTGCTAGAGAGAGACTGACTAACTATGGCTACACCTTC
>TRBV14|TRBJ1-6|-|-
CASSQGPGRAPLHF
TGTGCCAGCAGCCAAGGGCCGGGGCGGGCACCCCTCCACTTT
>TRBV5-1|TRBJ1-1|-|-
CASSYKTGNTEAFF
TGCGCCAGCAGCTATAAAACAGGGAACACTGAAGCTTTCTTT
>TRBV6-2/TRBV6-3|TRBJ1-1|few|-
CASSYFSTEAFF
TGTGCCAGCAGTTACTTCTCCACTGAAGCTTTCTTT
>TRBV27|TRBJ2-7|few|-
CASSLTGYGQYF
TGTGCCAGCAGTTTAACGGGCTACGGGCAGTACTTC
>TRBV20-1|TRBJ1-2|many|-
CSARAHYGYTF
TGCAGTGCCCGGGCCCACTATGGCTACACCTTC
>TRBV29-1|TRBJ1-2|few|TRBD1
CSGGTGGQGYTF
TGCAGCGGCGGGACAGGGGGCCAGGGCTACACCTTC
>TRBV29-1|TRBJ1-1|few|-
CSVAGVEAEAFF
TGCAGCGTTGCAGGGGTAGAGGCTGAAGCTTTCTTT
>TRBV7-8|TRBJ1-4|few|-
CASSMPWGGNEKLFF
TGTGCCAGCAGCATGCCTTGGGGGGGCAATGAAAAACTGTTTTTT